What follows describes a single T cell receptor (beta chain). No antigen is known for it. This entry belongs to a study of response to subunit inactivated influenza vaccine. General study points: That few new T cells are recruited by each seasonal influenza vaccination was the authors' suggestion.

The CDR3 contains 14 residues. With V trimmed by 6 bases and J by 5 bases, 10 bases remained unmatched. CDR1 and CDR2 from the germline V gene are DFQATT and SNEGSKA (reference sequence). TCRdb reprocessed the RT-PCR reads via MiXCR and lists one record per CDR3 protein. The table has over 300,000 distinct CDR3 sequences, just over 20% seen once. This clonotype was obtained from a man aged 45 to 70 who received an inactivated influenza vaccine. The sequencing used PBMCs from blood, collected less than 22 months after vaccination. The J gene is TRBJ2-1, the V gene TRBV20-1; 7 nucleotides align to TRBD2. The CDR3 spells CSAYRTRSNNEQFF. The CDR3 DNA reads as TGCAGTGCCTATAGGACTAGATCGAACAATGAGCAGTTCTTC.